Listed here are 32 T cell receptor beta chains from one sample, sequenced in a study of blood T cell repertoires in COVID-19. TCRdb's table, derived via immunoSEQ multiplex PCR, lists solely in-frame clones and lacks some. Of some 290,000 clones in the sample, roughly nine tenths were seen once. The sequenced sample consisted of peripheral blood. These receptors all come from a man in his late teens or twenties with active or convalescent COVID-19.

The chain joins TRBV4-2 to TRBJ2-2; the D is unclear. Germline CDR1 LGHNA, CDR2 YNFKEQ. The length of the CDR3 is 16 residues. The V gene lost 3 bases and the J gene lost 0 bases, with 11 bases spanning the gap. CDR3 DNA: TGTGCCAGCAGCCACCTTCTAGTATCGAACACCGGGGAGCTGTTTTTT. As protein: CASSHLLVSNTGELFF.

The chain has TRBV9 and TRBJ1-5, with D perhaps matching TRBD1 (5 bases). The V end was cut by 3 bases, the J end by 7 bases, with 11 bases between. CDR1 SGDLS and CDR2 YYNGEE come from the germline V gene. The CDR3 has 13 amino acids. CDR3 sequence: CASSAGYQQPQHF. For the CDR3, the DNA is TGTGCCAGCAGCGCAGGGTACCAACAGCCCCAGCATTTT.

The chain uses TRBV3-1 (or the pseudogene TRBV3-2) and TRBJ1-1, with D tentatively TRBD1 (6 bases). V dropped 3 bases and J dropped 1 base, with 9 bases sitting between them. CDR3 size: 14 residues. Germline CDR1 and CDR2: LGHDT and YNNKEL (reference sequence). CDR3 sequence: CASSQRGGNTEAFF. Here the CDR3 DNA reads TGTGCCAGCAGCCAGAGGGGGGGGAACACTGAAGCTTTCTTT.

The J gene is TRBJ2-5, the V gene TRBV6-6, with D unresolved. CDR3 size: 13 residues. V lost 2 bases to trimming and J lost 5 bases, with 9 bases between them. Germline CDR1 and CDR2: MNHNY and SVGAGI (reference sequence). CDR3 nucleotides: TGTGCCAGCAGTTACGGTGGCCTGGAGACCCAGTACTTC. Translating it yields CASSYGGLETQYF.

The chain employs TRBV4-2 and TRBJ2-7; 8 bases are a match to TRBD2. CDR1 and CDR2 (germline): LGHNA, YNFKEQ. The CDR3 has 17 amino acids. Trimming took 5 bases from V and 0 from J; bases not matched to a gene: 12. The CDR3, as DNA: TGTGCCAGCAGCGACAATCAGGTAGCGGGGCTCTCCTACGAGCAGTACTTC. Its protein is CASSDNQVAGLSYEQYF.

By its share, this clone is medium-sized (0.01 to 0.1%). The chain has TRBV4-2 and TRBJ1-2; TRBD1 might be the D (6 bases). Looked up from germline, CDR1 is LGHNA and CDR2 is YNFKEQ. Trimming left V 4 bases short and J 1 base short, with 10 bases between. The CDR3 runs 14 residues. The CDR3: CASSPGQLNYGYTF. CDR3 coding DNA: TGTGCCAGCAGCCCTGGACAGCTTAACTATGGCTACACCTTC.

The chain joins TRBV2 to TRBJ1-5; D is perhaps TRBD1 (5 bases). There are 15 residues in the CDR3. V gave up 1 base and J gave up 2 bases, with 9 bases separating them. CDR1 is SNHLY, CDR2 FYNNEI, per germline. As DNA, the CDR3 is TGTGCCAGCAGTGAAGTTAGGGGTGGCAATCAGCCCCAGCATTTT. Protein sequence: CASSEVRGGNQPQHF. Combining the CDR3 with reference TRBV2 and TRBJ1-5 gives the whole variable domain EPEVTQTPSHQVTQMGQEVILRCVPISNHLYFYWYRQILGQKVEFLVSFYNNEISEKSEIFDDQFSVERPDGSNFTLKIRSTKLEDSAMYFCASSEVRGGNQPQHFGDGTRLSIL.

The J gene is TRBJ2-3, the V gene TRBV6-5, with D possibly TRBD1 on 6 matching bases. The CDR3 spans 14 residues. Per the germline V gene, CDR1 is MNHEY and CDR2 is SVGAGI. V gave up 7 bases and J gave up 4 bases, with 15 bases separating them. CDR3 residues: CASTWVGAADTQYF. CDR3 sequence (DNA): TGTGCCAGCACCTGGGTGGGGGCGGCAGATACGCAGTATTTT.

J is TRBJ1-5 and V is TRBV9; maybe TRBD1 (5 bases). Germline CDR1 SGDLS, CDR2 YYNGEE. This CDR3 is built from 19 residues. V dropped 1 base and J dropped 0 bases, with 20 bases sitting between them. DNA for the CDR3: TGTGCCAGCAGCGTATTTTTGGGGGGATTATACTATAGCAATCAGCCCCAGCATTTT. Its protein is CASSVFLGGLYYSNQPQHF.

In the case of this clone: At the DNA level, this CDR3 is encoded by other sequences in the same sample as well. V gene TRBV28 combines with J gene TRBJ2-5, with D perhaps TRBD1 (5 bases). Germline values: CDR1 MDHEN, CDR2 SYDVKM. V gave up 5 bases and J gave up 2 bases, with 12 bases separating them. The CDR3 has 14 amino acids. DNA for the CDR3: TGTGCCAGCAGTAGTACAGGCCTTCAAGAGACCCAGTACTTC. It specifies CASSSTGLQETQYF. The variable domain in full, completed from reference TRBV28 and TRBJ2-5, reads DVKVTQSSRYLVKRTGEKVFLECVQDMDHENMFWYRQDPGLGLRLIYFSYDVKMKEKGDIPEGYSVSREKKERFSLILESASTNQTSMYLCASSSTGLQETQYFGPGTRLLVL.

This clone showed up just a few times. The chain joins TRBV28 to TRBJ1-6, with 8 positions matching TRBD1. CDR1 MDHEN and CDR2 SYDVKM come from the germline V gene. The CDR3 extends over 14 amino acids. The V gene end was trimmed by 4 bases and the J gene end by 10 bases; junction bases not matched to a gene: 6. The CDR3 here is CASSSPGGGSPLHF. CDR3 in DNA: TGTGCCAGCAGTTCACCAGGGGGCGGCTCACCCCTCCACTTT.

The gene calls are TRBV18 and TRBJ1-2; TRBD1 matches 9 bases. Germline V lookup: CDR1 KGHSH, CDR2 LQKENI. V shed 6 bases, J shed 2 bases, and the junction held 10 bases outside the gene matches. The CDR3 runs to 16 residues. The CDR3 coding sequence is TGTGCCAGCTCGCAGGCCCGACAGGGGGGGAACTATGGCTACACCTTC. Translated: CASSQARQGGNYGYTF. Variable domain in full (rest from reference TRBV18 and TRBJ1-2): NAGVMQNPRHLVRRRGQEARLRCSPMKGHSHVYWYRQLPEEGLKFMVYLQKENIIDESGMPKERFSAEFPKEGPSILRIQQVVRGDSAAYFCASSQARQGGNYGYTFGSGTRLTVV.

CDR3 DNA: TGTGCCAGCACAGTCAACTCCTACGAGCAGTACTTC. Translating gives CASTVNSYEQYF. The chain couples TRBV2 to TRBJ2-7; D is unresolved. The V gene lost 7 bases and the J gene lost 0 bases, with 7 bases spanning the gap. The CDR3 length is 12 residues. Germline assignment: CDR1 SNHLY and CDR2 FYNNEI.

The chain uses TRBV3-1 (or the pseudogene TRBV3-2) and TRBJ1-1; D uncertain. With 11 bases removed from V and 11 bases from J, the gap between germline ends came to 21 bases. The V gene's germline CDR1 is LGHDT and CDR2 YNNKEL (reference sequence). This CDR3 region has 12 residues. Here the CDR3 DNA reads TGTGCCGTCAAGGTAAAGGGAGGGCCGGCTTTCTTT. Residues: CAVKVKGGPAFF.

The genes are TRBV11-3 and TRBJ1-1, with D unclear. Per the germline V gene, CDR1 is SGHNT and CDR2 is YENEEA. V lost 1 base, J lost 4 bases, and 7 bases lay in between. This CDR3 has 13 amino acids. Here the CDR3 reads CASSLGAGTEAFF. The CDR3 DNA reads TGTGCCAGCAGCTTAGGGGCCGGCACTGAAGCTTTCTTT.

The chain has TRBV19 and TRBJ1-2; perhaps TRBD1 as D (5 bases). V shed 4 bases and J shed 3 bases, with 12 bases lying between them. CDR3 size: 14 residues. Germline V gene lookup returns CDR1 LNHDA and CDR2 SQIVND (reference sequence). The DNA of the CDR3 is TGTGCCAGTAGTAAAGACGGGGGAGACTATGGCTACACCTTC. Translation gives CASSKDGGDYGYTF. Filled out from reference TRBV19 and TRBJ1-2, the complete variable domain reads DGGITQSPKYLFRKEGQNVTLSCEQNLNHDAMYWYRQDPGQGLRLIYYSQIVNDFQKGDIAEGYSVSREKKESFPLTVTSAQKNPTAFYLCASSKDGGDYGYTFGSGTRLTVV.

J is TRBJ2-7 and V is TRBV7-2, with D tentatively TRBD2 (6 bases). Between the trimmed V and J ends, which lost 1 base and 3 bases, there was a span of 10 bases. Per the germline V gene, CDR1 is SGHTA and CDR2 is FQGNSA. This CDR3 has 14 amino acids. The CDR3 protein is CASSLGWRDYEQYF. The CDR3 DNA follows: TGTGCCAGCAGCTTAGGGTGGCGGGACTACGAGCAGTACTTC. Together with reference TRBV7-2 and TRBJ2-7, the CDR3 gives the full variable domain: GAGVSQSPSNKVTEKGKDVELRCDPISGHTALYWYRQSLGQGLEFLIYFQGNSAPDKSGLPSDRFSAERTGGSVSTLTIQRTQQEDSAVYLCASSLGWRDYEQYFGPGTRLTVT.

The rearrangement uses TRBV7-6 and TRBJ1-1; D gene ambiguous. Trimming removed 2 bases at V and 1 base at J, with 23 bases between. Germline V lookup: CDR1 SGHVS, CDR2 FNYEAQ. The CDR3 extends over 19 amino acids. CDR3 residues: CASSLLGGWAGESNTEAFF. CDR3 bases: TGTGCCAGCAGCTTACTTGGAGGTTGGGCGGGAGAGTCGAACACTGAAGCTTTCTTT.

The CDR3 DNA is TGCGCCAGCAGCCTTCAGGATCTCTCCTACGAGCAGTACTTC. Its translation is CASSLQDLSYEQYF. The chain links TRBV4-1 to TRBJ2-7; D remains unclear. The CDR3 is 14 residues long. The germline V and J ends were trimmed by 4 bases and 0 bases, with 10 bases remaining between them. Germline V gene sequence: CDR1 MGHRA, CDR2 YSYEKL.

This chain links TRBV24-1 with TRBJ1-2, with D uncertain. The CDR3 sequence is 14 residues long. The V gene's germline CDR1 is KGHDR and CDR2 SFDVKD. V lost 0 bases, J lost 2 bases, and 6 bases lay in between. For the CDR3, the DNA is TGTGCCACCAGTGATTTGTCGCAGAACTATGGCTACACCTTC. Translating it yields CATSDLSQNYGYTF.

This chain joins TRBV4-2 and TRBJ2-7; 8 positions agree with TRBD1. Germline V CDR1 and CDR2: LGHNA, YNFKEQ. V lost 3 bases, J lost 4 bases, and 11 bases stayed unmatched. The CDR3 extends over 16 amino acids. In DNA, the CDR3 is TGTGCCAGCAGCCAGGTTACCGGGACAGGCATGTACGAGCAGTACTTC. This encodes CASSQVTGTGMYEQYF.

CDR3 nucleotide sequence: TGCAGCGTTGGAGGGGACACCTACGAGCAGTACTTC. This translates into CSVGGDTYEQYF. The J gene is TRBJ2-7, the V gene TRBV29-1; D might be TRBD1 (6 bases). Trimming shortened V by 4 bases and J by 2 bases, and 9 bases separated the two germline ends. The CDR3 is 12 residues long. The germline V gene encodes CDR1 SQVTM and CDR2 ANQGSEA.

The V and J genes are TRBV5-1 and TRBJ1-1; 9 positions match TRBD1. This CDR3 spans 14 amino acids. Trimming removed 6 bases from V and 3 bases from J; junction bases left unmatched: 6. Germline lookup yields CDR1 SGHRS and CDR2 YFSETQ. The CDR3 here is CASKLQGADTEAFF. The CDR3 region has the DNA TGCGCCAGCAAACTACAGGGGGCAGACACTGAAGCTTTCTTT.

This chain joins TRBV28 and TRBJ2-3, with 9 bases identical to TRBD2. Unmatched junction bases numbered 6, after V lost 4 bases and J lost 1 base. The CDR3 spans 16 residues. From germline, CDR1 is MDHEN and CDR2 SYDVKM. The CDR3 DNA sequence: TGTGCCAGCAGTTCCCTTGGCGGGGGGGGCACAGATACGCAGTATTTT. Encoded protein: CASSSLGGGGTDTQYF. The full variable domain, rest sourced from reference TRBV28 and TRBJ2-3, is DVKVTQSSRYLVKRTGEKVFLECVQDMDHENMFWYRQDPGLGLRLIYFSYDVKMKEKGDIPEGYSVSREKKERFSLILESASTNQTSMYLCASSSLGGGGTDTQYFGPGTRLTVL.

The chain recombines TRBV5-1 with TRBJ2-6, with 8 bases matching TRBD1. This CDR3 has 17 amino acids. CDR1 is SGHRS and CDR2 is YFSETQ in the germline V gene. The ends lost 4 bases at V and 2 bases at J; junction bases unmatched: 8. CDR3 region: CASSPVPGQAGANVLTF. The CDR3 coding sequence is TGCGCCAGCAGCCCCGTCCCGGGACAGGCTGGGGCCAACGTCCTGACTTTC. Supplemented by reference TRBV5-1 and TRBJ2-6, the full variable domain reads KAGVTQTPRYLIKTRGQQVTLSCSPISGHRSVSWYQQTPGQGLQFLFEYFSETQRNKGNFPGRFSGRQFSNSRSEMNVSTLELGDSALYLCASSPVPGQAGANVLTFGAGSRLTVL.

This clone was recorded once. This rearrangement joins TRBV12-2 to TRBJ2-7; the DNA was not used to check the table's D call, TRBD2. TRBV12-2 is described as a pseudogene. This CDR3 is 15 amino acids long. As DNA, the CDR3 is TGTGCAAGTCGCTTAGAAGTTAGAAAAGCCTACGAGCAGTACTTC. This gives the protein CASRLEVRKAYEQYF.

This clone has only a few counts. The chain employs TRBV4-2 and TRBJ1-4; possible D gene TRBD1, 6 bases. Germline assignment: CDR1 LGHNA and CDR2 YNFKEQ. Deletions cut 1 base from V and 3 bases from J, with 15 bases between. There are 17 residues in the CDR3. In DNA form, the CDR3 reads TGTGCCAGCAGCCAAGGTCTCCAGGGGTCAGCTAATGAAAAACTGTTTTTT. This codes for CASSQGLQGSANEKLFF.

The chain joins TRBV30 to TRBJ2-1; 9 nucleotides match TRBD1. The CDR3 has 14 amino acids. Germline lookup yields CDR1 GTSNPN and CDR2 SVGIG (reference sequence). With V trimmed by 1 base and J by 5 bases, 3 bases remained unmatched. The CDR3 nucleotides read TGTGCCTGGAGTGGGGGACAGGGCGACAATGAGCAGTTCTTC. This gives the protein CAWSGGQGDNEQFF.

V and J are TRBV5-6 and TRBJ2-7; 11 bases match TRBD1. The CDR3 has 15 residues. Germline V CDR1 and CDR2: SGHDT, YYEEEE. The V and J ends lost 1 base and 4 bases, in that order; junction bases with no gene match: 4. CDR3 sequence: CASSLRGTGGYEQYF. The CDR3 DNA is TGTGCCAGCAGCTTGCGGGGGACAGGGGGATACGAGCAGTACTTC.

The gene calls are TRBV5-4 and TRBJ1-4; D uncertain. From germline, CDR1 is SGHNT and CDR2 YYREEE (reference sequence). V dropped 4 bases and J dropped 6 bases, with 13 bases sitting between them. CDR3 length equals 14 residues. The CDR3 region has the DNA TGTGCCAGCAGCGACGACCCGAGGCATGAAAAACTGTTTTTT. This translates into CASSDDPRHEKLFF.

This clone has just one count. The chain's CDR3 is CASSIDPQGGQPQHF. DNA of the CDR3: TGTGCCAGTAGTATAGATCCCCAGGGGGGTCAGCCCCAGCATTTT. The J gene is TRBJ1-5, the V gene TRBV19, with 7 bases lining up with TRBD1. In germline, CDR1 is LNHDA, CDR2 SQIVND (reference sequence). The junction had 5 bases not matched to a gene; V was cut back by 0 bases and J by 6 bases. The CDR3 consists of 15 residues.

The CDR3 bases are TGCGCCAGTAAGACTAGCGGTTCCTACAATGAGCAGTTCTTC. It is translated as CASKTSGSYNEQFF. The V gene is TRBV5-1, the J gene TRBJ2-1; 9 nucleotides align to TRBD2. The V gene end was trimmed by 8 bases and the J gene end by 1 base; junction bases not matched to a gene: 4. The germline V gene encodes CDR1 SGHRS and CDR2 YFSETQ. The CDR3 totals 14 residues.